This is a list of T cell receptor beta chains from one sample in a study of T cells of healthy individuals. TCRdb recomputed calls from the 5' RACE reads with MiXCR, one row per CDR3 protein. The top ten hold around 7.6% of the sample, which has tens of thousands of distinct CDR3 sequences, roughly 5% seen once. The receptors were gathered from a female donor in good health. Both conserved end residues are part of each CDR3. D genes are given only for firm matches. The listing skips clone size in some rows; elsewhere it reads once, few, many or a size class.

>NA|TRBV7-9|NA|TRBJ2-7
CASSLETYEQYF
TGTGCCAGCAGCTTAGAGACCTACGAGCAGTACTTC
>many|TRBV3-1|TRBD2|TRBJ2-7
CASSQDSSGNYEQYF
TGTGCCAGCAGCCAAGATTCTAGCGGAAACTACGAGCAGTACTTC
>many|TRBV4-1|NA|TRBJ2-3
CASSTEAGRLDTQYF
TGCGCCAGCAGTACCGAGGCGGGACGGTTGGATACGCAGTATTTT
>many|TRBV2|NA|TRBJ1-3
CASRQGVGNTIYF
TGTGCCAGCAGACAGGGAGTGGGAAACACCATATATTTT
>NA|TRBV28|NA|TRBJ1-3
CASSLWARYNSGNTIYF
TGTGCCAGCAGTTTATGGGCCAGGTACAACTCTGGAAACACCATATATTTT
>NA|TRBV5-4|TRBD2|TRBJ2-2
CASSRTSGGNTGELFF
TGTGCCAGCAGCCGGACTAGCGGGGGCAACACCGGGGAGCTGTTTTTT
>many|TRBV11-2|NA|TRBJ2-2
CASSSPRGTGELFF
TGTGCCAGCAGCTCCCCCCGGGGCACCGGGGAGCTGTTTTTT
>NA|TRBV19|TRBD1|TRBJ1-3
CASRLTGAGNTIYF
TGTGCCAGTAGACTGACAGGGGCTGGAAACACCATATATTTT
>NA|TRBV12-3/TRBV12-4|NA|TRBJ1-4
CASSPDGMVKLFF
TGTGCCAGCAGTCCCGACGGAATGGTCAAACTGTTTTTT
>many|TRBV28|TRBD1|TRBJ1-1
CASWGQEGTEAFF
TGTGCCAGCTGGGGACAGGAGGGCACTGAAGCTTTCTTT
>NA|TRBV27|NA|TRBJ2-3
CASSWVTSTDTQYF
TGTGCCAGCAGTTGGGTGACTAGCACAGATACGCAGTATTTT
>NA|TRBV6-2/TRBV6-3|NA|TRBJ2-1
CATVVDSIGLNEQFF
TGTGCCACCGTGGTCGATAGTATCGGACTCAATGAGCAGTTCTTC
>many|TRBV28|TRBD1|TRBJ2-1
CASTLRRGQGPYNEQFF
TGTGCCAGCACCCTACGACGTGGACAGGGACCCTACAATGAGCAGTTCTTC
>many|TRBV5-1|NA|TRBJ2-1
CASSRATYNEQFF
TGCGCCAGCAGCCGAGCAACCTACAATGAGCAGTTCTTC
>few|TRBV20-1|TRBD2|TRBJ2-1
CSANGRGLEYNEQFF
TGCAGTGCTAACGGGAGGGGACTAGAGTACAATGAGCAGTTCTTC
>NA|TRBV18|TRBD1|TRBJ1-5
CASSPIKGASDQPQHF
TGTGCCAGCTCACCAATCAAGGGGGCATCGGATCAGCCCCAGCATTTT
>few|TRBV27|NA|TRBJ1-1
CARATRGRCTEAFF
TGTGCCAGGGCCACCCGGGGGCGATGTACTGAAGCTTTCTTT
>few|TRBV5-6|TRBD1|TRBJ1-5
CASSSTGQVGQPQHF
TGTGCCAGCAGCTCCACTGGACAGGTCGGTCAGCCCCAGCATTTT
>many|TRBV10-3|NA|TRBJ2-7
CAISPRDQTYEQYF
TGTGCCATCAGCCCCCGGGACCAAACCTACGAGCAGTACTTC
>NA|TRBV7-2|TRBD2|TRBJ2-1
CASSLARLAGGPGEQFF
TGTGCCAGCAGCTTAGCCCGACTAGCGGGAGGGCCGGGTGAGCAGTTCTTC
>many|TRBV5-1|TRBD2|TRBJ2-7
CASSLVLADYEQYF
TGCGCCAGCAGCTTGGTTCTAGCGGACTACGAGCAGTACTTC
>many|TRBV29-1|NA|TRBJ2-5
CSVAAGQETQYF
TGCAGCGTTGCGGCGGGTCAAGAGACCCAGTACTTC
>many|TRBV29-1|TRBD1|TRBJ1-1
CSVEDLGQGNTEAFF
TGCAGCGTTGAAGACCTGGGACAGGGGAACACTGAAGCTTTCTTT
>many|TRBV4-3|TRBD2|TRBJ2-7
CASSQSPRLAGTGEQYF
TGCGCCAGCAGCCAATCGCCCAGACTAGCGGGAACCGGGGAGCAGTACTTC
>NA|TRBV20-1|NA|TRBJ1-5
CSAPQGQASQPQHF
TGCAGTGCTCCACAGGGACAAGCTAGTCAGCCCCAGCATTTT
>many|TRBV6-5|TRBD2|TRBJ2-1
CASSSSGRGEQFF
TGTGCCAGCAGTTCTAGCGGGAGGGGTGAGCAGTTCTTC
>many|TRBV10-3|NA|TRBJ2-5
CAISEGGEGFHQETQYF
TGTGCCATCAGTGAGGGGGGAGAGGGGTTTCACCAAGAGACCCAGTACTTC
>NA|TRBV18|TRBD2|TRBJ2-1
CASSPVLAGGIYNEQFF
TGTGCCAGCTCACCGGTTCTAGCGGGAGGTATCTACAATGAGCAGTTCTTC
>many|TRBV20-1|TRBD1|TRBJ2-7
CSARDLRTGDSYEQYF
TGCAGTGCTAGAGATCTTAGGACAGGGGATTCCTACGAGCAGTACTTC
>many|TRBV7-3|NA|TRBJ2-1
CASSLQSRVGPYNEQFF
TGTGCCAGCAGCCTACAATCCCGTGTAGGACCCTACAATGAGCAGTTCTTC
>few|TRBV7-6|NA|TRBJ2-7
CASSLGGTTYEQYF
TGTGCCAGCAGCTTAGGCGGGACGACCTACGAGCAGTACTTC
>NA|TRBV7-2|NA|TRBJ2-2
CASSRAGTTNTGELFF
TGTGCCAGCAGCCGAGCCGGGACCACGAACACCGGGGAGCTGTTTTTT
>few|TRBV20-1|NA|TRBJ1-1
CSARDPLADEAFF
TGCAGTGCTAGAGATCCCCTCGCAGATGAAGCTTTCTTT
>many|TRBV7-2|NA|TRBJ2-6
CASSRRGPSGANVLTF
TGTGCCAGCAGCAGACGAGGCCCCTCTGGGGCCAACGTCCTGACTTTC
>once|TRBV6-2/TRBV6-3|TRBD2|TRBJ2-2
CASTQTSGRTGELFF
TGTGCCAGCACCCAGACTAGCGGGAGGACCGGGGAGCTGTTTTTT
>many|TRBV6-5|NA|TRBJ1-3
CASSYGATSSGNTIYF
TGTGCCAGCAGTTATGGAGCGACGAGCTCTGGAAACACCATATATTTT
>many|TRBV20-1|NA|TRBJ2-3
CSARDETDTQYF
TGCAGTGCTAGAGACGAAACAGATACGCAGTATTTT
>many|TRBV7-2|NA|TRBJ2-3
CASRGASTDTQYF
TGTGCCAGCAGAGGGGCCAGCACAGATACGCAGTATTTT
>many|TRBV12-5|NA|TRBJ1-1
CASASTGNTEAFF
TGTGCTAGTGCCTCGACAGGGAACACTGAAGCTTTCTTT
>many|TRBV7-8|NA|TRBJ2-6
CASSLAQGANVLTF
TGTGCCAGCAGCTTAGCGCAGGGGGCCAACGTCCTGACTTTC
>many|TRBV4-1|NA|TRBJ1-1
CASSQDGPGHTEAFF
TGCGCCAGCAGCCAAGATGGCCCGGGTCACACTGAAGCTTTCTTT
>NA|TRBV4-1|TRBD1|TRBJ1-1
CASSQGPTGLTEAFF
TGCGCCAGCAGCCAAGGCCCGACAGGGCTCACTGAAGCTTTCTTT
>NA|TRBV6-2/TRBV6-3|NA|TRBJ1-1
CASSYPSDRATEAFF
TGTGCCAGCAGTTACCCCTCGGACAGAGCCACTGAAGCTTTCTTT
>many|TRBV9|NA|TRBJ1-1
CASSVVPNTEAFF
TGTGCCAGCAGCGTAGTCCCGAACACTGAAGCTTTCTTT
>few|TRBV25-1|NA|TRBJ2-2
CASNKGGRLLVQKNTGELFF
TGTGCCAGCAACAAAGGTGGGAGACTCCTGGTACAGAAGAACACCGGGGAGCTGTTTTTT
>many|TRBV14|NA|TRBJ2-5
CASSQDYKTQYF
TGTGCCAGCAGCCAAGATTACAAGACCCAGTACTTC
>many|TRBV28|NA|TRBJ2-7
CASSFGGPLYEQYF
TGTGCCAGCAGTTTCGGGGGACCTCTCTACGAGCAGTACTTC
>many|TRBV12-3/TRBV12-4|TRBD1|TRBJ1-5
CASRPGQGNQPQHF
TGTGCCAGCAGACCCGGACAGGGCAATCAGCCCCAGCATTTT
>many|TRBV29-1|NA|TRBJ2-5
CSVARQETQYF
TGCAGCGTTGCGAGACAAGAGACCCAGTACTTC
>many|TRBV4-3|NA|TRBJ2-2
CASSQESQSITGELFF
TGCGCCAGCAGCCAAGAGTCCCAATCTATCACCGGGGAGCTGTTTTTT
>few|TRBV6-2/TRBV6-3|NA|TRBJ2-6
CASSYSGSGANVLTF
TGTGCCAGCAGTTACTCCGGCTCTGGGGCCAACGTCCTGACTTTC
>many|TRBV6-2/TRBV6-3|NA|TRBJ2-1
CASSYAPGDGPQNEQFF
TGTGCCAGCAGTTACGCCCCCGGGGACGGCCCCCAAAATGAGCAGTTCTTC
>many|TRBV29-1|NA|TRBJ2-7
CSVDLRGEQYF
TGCAGCGTTGATCTCCGAGGCGAGCAGTACTTC